The clone carrying this T cell receptor beta chain was counted many times. The target antigen is unknown. This specimen belongs to a study of T cells in Graves' hyperthyroidism and ophthalmopathy. PBMCs were derived from about 9.1 ml fresh peripheral blood. Notes on the study in general: Among thyroid clonotypes expanded above 0.001, most also appeared in blood.

The germline V gene has CDR1 KGHSH and CDR2 LQKENI. Trimming took off 0 bases at V and 1 base at J, with 9 bases between the two ends. There are 15 residues in the CDR3. TCR beta CDR3 regions were amplified from RNA. During a first-round RT-PCR of the TCR CDR3, the HTBI primer set was used. Using its own MiXCR run on the multiplex PCR reads, TCRdb lists one record per CDR3 protein. The table includes some 300,000 distinct CDR3 sequences, around 20% detected once. This clonotype originated in a man aged 50-59 years with Graves' ophthalmopathy. J is TRBJ2-5 and V is TRBV18; D possibly corresponds to TRBD1 (5 bases). The specimen sequenced was blood. The CDR3 reads CASSPPSTAQETQYF. Here the CDR3 DNA reads TGTGCCAGCTCACCACCCTCGACAGCCCAAGAGACCCAGTACTTC.